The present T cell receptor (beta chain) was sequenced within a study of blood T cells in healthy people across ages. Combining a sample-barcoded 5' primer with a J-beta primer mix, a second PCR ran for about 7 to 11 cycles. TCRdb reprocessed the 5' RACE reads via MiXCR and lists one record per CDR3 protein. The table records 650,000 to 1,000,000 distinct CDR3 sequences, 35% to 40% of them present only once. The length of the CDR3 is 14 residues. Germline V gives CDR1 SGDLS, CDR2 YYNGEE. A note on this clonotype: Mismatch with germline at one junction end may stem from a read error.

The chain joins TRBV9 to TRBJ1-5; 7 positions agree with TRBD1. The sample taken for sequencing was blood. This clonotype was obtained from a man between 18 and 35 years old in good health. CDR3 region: CAGSVTGVDQPQHF. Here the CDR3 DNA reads TGTGCCGGCAGCGTAACAGGGGTGGATCAGCCCCAGCATTTT.